This paragraph reports one T cell receptor (beta chain). Its antigen is currently unknown. With the Oncomine TCR Beta short-read assay, DNA from cultured CD4+ T cells was sequenced. TCRdb fed the PCR reads into MiXCR, producing one record per CDR3 protein. The sample includes some 20,000 distinct CDR3 sequences, 44% seen only once; the top ten take roughly 25%. Described treatment: approximately 9-day PBMC culture with coronavirus spike peptide pools or control peptides (ViraFEST assay). Once cultured around 10 days, CD4+ T cells underwent isolation by negative selection. The germline gives CDR1 WSHSY, CDR2 SAAADI. Trimming cost V 4 bases and J 5 bases; bases outside gene matches: 10. This CDR3 has 17 residues. This entry is derived from a study of vaccination and CD4 T cells after COVID-19. Across the study: The post-COVID samples were taken a median approximately 95 days after diagnosis, anywhere from 35 to 161.

The J gene is TRBJ2-2, the V gene TRBV10-2, with 10 bases identical to TRBD2. This material consisted of CD4+ T cells from blood, cultured in vitro, taken before SARS-CoV-2 vaccination. The TCR was taken from a human donor who had recovered from COVID-19. As DNA, the CDR3 is TGCGCCAGCAGTGTCCTAGCGGGAGAGCATAAAACCGGGGAGCTGTTTTTT. It codes for CASSVLAGEHKTGELFF.